This record looks at one T cell receptor (beta chain) sequence and its context. Germline and junction disagree at one end, which may indicate a read error. Data came from immunoSEQ multiplex PCR; TCRdb stores just in-frame clones and leaves some out. The sample holds roughly 2 million clones, 90% to 96% seen once. This sample was taken from a study of shared clonotypes between healthy human individuals. Background on the study: CD4 naive cells filled three plates per donor, CD4 memory three, CD8 naive two and CD8 memory one.

This CDR3 comprises 16 residues. Germline CDR1 is SGHVS and CDR2 is FQNEAQ. Sequenced sample: naive CD4+ T cells sorted from blood. Noted subset: CD45RA+ positively selected. This TCR came from a man aged 18 to 30 in good health. The chain links TRBV7-8 to TRBJ2-5, with a weak D call TRBD2 (7 bases). The CDR3 spells CASTLRGGALEQTQYF. The CDR3 DNA sequence: TGTGCCAGCACCTTAAGGGGGGGGGCATTGGAACAGACCCAGTACTTC.